This TCR beta chain was sequenced in a study of shared clonotypes between healthy human individuals. Positive CCR7 selection of CD45RO-negative cells yielded the naive CD8 cells, and terminally differentiated effector memory CD45RA+ cells were excluded. Only in-frame clones appear in the TCRdb table, and some are missing; sequencing was by immunoSEQ multiplex PCR. The sample lists about 800,000 clones, approximately 97% occurring once. There are 14 residues in the CDR3. This clone was seen a single time. The TCR sequence derives from a man aged 30-40 years in good health. The rearrangement uses TRBV21-1 and TRBJ2-3. TRBV21-1 counts as a pseudogene. Sequenced sample: naive CD8+ T cells sorted from blood. The CDR3 here is CASSKKLQIDTQYF. The CDR3, as DNA: TGTGCCAGCAGCAAGAAACTCCAGATAGATACGCAGTATTTT.